This TCR beta chain is from a study of cytomegalovirus exposure and HLA in healthy donors. The study ran its PCR with 60 Vbeta and 13 Jbeta primers. Sequencing was performed with immunoSEQ multiplex PCR; in TCRdb, only in-frame clones are kept and a portion is missing. The table has 150,000 to 200,000 clones, more than 70% seen once. Trimming stripped 3 bases from V and 3 bases from J, with 12 bases between. Looked up from germline, CDR1 is SNHLY and CDR2 is FYNNEI. This CDR3 has 15 residues. Unrecorded immune exposure was likely among donors, who were nominally healthy when sampled. A note on this clone: Its matching antigen is unknown.

Study observations and caveats: As a later analysis showed, several of the most significant clusters appeared to be linked to common viral pathogens. It was likely that a cluster of highly shared sequence variants was a sequencing artifact.

The sequencing sample was made of PBMCs. The genes are TRBV2 and TRBJ1-3; tentatively, D is TRBD1 (6 bases). The origin of this receptor is a woman in her thirties or forties in good health and CMV-seropositive. DNA for the CDR3: TGTGCCAGCAGTGAGGGACAAGGAATTGGAAACACCATATATTTT. Its translation: CASSEGQGIGNTIYF. Based on the CDR3 plus reference TRBV2 and TRBJ1-3, the full variable domain is EPEVTQTPSHQVTQMGQEVILRCVPISNHLYFYWYRQILGQKVEFLVSFYNNEISEKSEIFDDQFSVERPDGSNFTLKIRSTKLEDSAMYFCASSEGQGIGNTIYFGEGSWLTVV.